This T cell receptor beta chain comes out of a study of beta chain features in type 1 diabetes (dated by TCRdb to 2017 to 2018). The study in broad terms: Mean age, gender distribution, total cell number and subset yield were not different between patients and healthy donors. A total of 90 million to 130 million sorted cells were examined across all samples, and a strong correlation was observed between cell number per subset and RNA yield. The study compared the TCRB repertoires of sorted circulating CD4+ T cell subsets in recently diagnosed type 1 diabetes patients with those in matched healthy donors. Naive and central memory subsets were obtained from all 30 or so donors, but regulatory and stem cell-like memory subsets were isolated from only 8 patients and about 8 healthy donors. The research as a whole found: Because cDNA was sequenced instead of genomic DNA, activated cells with high expression could be over-represented, although the groups did not differ in activation or CD3 levels. Type 1 diabetes patients showed a moderate but significant shortening of TCRB CDR3 length in all four CD4+ subsets. HLA sub-analyses involved small numbers of individuals, so any influence of HLA type on TCRB rearrangement remained unresolved. PCR may preferentially amplify shorter templates, but because patient and control samples were amplified and corrected together, any resulting skew would affect both groups equally. At VDJ recombination sites, type 1 diabetes patients had fewer insertions and more deleted nucleotides, which implies abnormalities in thymic rearrangement. Naive, central memory and regulatory TCRB repertoires appeared to be more similar among patients than among healthy donors.

This clone was found a few times. Its antigen remains unidentified. Base qualities are not at hand, and no much larger clone is one base apart. The V end gives up 4 bases and the J end 4 bases, leaving 2 bases in the junction not matched to a gene. The CDR3 starts with the cysteine, ends with the phenylalanine, and has 14 residues. The CDR3 DNA has 42 bases and is translated from base 1. Reading the germline V gene gives CDR1 SGHRS and CDR2 YFSETQ. All of the isolated RNA was reverse transcribed with the High Capacity cDNA Reverse Transcription Kit, so expressed TCRB transcripts were sequenced. Deep immunoSEQ sequencing was applied to naive, central memory and regulatory T cell samples, giving an average of approximately 3.8 million total reads per sample. Sorted cells were lysed in RLT buffer and RNA was extracted with DNase-treated RNeasy Micro or Mini kits, depending on cell number. To prevent cross-contamination, each cell subset was processed individually, whereas patient and healthy donor samples were processed jointly. The immunoSEQ multiplex PCR was used to amplify TCRB sequences from cDNA, generating 87-bp fragments that spanned the CDR3 region. The amplicons were sequenced using the Illumina HiSeq platform. For the original study's pipeline: PCR bias was computationally corrected using synthetic template baselines, reads within Hamming distance 2 were collapsed, and singletons that could not be merged were discarded. Reads were aligned against IMGT to assign V, D and J genes, CDR3 length and insertions or deletions at six rearrangement sites. Within each subset, clonotype counts were normalized to the number of sorted cells before true diversity and Gini coefficients were calculated with the tcR R package. The overlap coefficient, calculated on TCRB nucleotide sequences, was used to measure repertoire sharing. In its TCRdb copy, this immuneACCESS table keeps in-frame sequences only and misses some clones. Where compared with another copy, unresolved V genes explain less than half of these, and the others have no known cause. That table furnishes V, J and clone size, whereas the DNA furnished D and trimming. The sample yields roughly 180,000 clones; roughly an eighth were counted once. The leading ten clones occupy about 0.58% of the sample.

Each donor gave one peripheral blood draw, approximately 100 mL on average, collected into heparinised tubes. Naive, central memory, regulatory and stem cell-like memory CD4+ T cells were sorted on a BD FACSAria II using a panel including CD45RO, CCR7, CD25, CD127, CD95 and CD27. All sorted populations exceeded 95% purity. PBMCs were isolated right away by Lymphoprep density gradient centrifugation and were stained directly, without culture. Samples were stained and sorted in pairs, with one healthy donor and one patient per experiment, so that batch effects were minimized. The chain couples TRBV5-1 to TRBJ2-7, and 13 junction bases match TRBD2. The clonotype originates from a woman aged 18 to 35 in good health. Sequenced material: central memory CD4+ T cells from blood. The sequenced DNA: TGCGCCAGCAGCGGGGGACTAGCGGGATACGAGCAGTACTTC. Translated, this is CASSGGLAGYEQYF.